The source of this T cell receptor (beta chain) is a study of CD8 T cells in ankylosing spondylitis. Study-level results: Earlier studies detected some motif variants in reactive arthritis synovial fluid and blood.

Only a few counts were recorded for this clonotype. The antigen is not known. Each CDR3 protein is one row after TCRdb ran MiXCR on the 5' RACE reads. The sample yields 340,000 or so distinct CDR3 sequences, roughly 14% seen once. The CDR3 totals 13 residues. The V gene lost 4 bases and the J gene lost 5 bases, with 12 bases spanning the gap. Germline CDR1 reads SGHRS; CDR2 reads YFSETQ. V gene TRBV5-1 combines with J gene TRBJ2-5; D might be TRBD1 or TRBD2, each matching 5 bases. Sequencing was carried out using blood, either unsorted or a sorted T cell fraction (not recorded which). The TCR originated in a male donor with ankylosing spondylitis or in good health (not recorded which). The CDR3 loop reads CASSPGPLETQYF. CDR3 DNA sequence: TGCGCCAGCAGCCCGGGACCTCTGGAGACCCAGTACTTC.